This TCR beta chain was identified during a study of blood T cell repertoires in COVID-19. Comments on this clone: Different DNA sequences within this sample yield the same CDR3.

Sequenced by immunoSEQ multiplex PCR; TCRdb stores in-frame clones only, minus some. This sample has approximately 180,000 clones; roughly 76% occur once, and the top ten carry 12%. The CDR3 contains 14 residues. Germline CDR1 and CDR2: LNHDA and SQIVND (reference sequence). V gave up 3 bases and J gave up 0 bases, with 8 bases separating them. Sample: peripheral blood. The source is a woman aged 80 or over with COVID-19, enrolled during active disease. J is TRBJ1-2 and V is TRBV19; a weak D match, TRBD1 (5 bases). The CDR3 DNA follows: TGTGCCAGTAGTATTGGCAGGGCTAACTATGGCTACACCTTC. Translating gives CASSIGRANYGYTF.